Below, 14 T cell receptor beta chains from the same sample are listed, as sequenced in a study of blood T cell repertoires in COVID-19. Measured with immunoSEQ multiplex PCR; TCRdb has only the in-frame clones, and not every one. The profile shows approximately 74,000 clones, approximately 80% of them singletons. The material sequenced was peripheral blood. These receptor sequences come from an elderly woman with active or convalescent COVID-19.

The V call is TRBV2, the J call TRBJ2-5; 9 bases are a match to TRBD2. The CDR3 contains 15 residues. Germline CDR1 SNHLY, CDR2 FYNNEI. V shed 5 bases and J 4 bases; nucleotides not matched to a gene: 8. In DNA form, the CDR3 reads TGTGCCAGCAGTCCCATAGCGGGAGTAAGAGAGACCCAGTACTTC. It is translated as CASSPIAGVRETQYF.

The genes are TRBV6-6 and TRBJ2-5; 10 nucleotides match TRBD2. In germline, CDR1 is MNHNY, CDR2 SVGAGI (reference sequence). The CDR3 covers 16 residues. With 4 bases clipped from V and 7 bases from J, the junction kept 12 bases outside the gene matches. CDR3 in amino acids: CASSSHSGGTPGTQYF. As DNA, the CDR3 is TGTGCCAGCAGTTCCCATAGCGGGGGGACTCCAGGGACCCAGTACTTC.

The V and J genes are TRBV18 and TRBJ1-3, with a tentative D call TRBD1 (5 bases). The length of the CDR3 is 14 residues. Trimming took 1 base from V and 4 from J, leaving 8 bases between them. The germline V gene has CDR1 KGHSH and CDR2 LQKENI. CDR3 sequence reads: CASSPQGKGNTIYF. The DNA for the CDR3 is TGTGCCAGCTCACCACAGGGGAAAGGAAACACCATATATTTT.

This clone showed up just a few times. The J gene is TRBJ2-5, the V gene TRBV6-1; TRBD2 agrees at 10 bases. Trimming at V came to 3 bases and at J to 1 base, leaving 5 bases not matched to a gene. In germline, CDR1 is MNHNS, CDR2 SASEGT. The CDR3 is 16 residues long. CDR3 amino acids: CASSDLWTSGQETQYF. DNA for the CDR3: TGTGCCAGCAGTGACCTCTGGACTAGCGGCCAAGAGACCCAGTACTTC.

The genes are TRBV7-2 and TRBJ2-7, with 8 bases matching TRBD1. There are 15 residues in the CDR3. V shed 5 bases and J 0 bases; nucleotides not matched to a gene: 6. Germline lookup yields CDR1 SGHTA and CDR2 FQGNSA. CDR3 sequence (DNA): TGTGCCAGCAGCCCTAGGACAGGGAGCTCCTACGAGCAGTACTTC. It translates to CASSPRTGSSYEQYF.

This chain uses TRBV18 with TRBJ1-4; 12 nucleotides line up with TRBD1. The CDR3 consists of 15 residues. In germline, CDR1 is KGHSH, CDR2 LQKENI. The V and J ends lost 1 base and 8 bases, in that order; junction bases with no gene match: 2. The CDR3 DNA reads TGTGCCAGCTCACCACAGGGGACAGGGGGCGAAAAACTGTTTTTT. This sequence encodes CASSPQGTGGEKLFF.

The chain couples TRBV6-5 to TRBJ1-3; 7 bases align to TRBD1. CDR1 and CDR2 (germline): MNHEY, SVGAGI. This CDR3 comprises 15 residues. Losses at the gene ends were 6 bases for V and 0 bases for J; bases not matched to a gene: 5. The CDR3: CASRRQGRSGNTIYF. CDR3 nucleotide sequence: TGTGCCAGCAGAAGACAGGGACGCTCTGGAAACACCATATATTTT.

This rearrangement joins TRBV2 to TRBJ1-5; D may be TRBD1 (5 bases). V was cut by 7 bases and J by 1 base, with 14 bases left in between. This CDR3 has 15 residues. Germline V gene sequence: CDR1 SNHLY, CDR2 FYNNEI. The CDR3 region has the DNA TGTGCCAGCAAGGGGCAGGGTGAGAGCAATCAGCCCCAGCATTTT. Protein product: CASKGQGESNQPQHF.

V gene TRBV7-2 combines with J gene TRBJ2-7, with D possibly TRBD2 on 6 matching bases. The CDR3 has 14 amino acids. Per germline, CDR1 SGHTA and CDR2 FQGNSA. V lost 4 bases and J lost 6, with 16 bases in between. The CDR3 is CASSSPGLLREQYF. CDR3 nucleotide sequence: TGTGCCAGCAGCTCACCGGGACTTTTGCGCGAGCAGTACTTC.

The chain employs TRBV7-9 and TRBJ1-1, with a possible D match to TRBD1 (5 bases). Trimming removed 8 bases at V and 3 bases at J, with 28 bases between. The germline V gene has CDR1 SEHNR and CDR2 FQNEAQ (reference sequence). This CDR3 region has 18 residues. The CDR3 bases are TGTGCCAGCCGACATTTGGCACGGGGGAATATCGGGGACACTGAAGCTTTCTTT. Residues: CASRHLARGNIGDTEAFF.

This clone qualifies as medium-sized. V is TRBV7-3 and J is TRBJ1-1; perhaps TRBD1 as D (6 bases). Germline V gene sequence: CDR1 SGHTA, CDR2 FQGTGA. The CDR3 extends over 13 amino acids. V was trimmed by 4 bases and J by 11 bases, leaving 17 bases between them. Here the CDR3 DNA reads TGTGCCAGCAGCTCCTCCGGCCAGGGGTGGGCTTTCTTT. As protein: CASSSSGQGWAFF.

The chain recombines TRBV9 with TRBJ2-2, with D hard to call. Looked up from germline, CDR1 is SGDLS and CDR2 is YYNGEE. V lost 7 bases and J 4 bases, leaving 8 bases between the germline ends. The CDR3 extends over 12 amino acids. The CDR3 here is CASQATTGELFF. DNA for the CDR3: TGTGCCAGCCAGGCCACCACCGGGGAGCTGTTTTTT.

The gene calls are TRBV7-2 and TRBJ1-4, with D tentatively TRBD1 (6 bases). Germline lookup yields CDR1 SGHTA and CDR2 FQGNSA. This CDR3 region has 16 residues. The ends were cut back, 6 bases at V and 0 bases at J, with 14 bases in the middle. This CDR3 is CASSSTGPATNEKLFF. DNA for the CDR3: TGTGCCAGCAGTTCGACAGGACCCGCAACTAATGAAAAACTGTTTTTT.

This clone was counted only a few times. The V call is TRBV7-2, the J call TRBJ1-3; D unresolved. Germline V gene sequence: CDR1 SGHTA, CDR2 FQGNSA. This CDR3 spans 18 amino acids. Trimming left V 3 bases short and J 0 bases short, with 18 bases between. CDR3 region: CASSFIPGTGSSGNTIYF. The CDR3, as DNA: TGTGCCAGCAGCTTTATCCCTGGTACCGGGAGCTCTGGAAACACCATATATTTT.